This T cell receptor beta chain was observed in a study of T cells expressing NK-cell markers. Study background: According to the study, TCR beta repertoires originated from sorted CD3+CD56+NKG2C+, CD3+CD56+NKG2C- and CD3+CD56-NKG2C+ T cells. Among the eight sequenced donors, seven tested HCMV-seropositive and one tested seronegative. Regarding the study as a whole: HCMV specificity of the expanded NKG2C+ T cell clones stayed unclear. Also leading the CD3+CD56-NKG2C+ fraction in a few donors were these clonotypes.

TCRdb re-called the 5' RACE reads and shows each CDR3 protein once, DNA omitted. The sample holds about half a million distinct CDR3 sequences. Remarks on this clonotype: Its matching antigen is unknown.

The CDR3 contains 17 residues. The germline gives CDR1 LGHDT, CDR2 YNNKEL (reference sequence). The sample consisted of blood T cells: a sorted CD56 or NKG2C T cell subset, CD4+ or CD8+ T cells, or bulk PBMC T cells (not recorded which). The chain links TRBV3-1 to TRBJ2-5; TCRdb outputs TRBD1, but without DNA this stays unchecked. The clonotype was recovered from a woman in her 50s in good health. CDR3 region: CASSPPSTVRGQETQYF.